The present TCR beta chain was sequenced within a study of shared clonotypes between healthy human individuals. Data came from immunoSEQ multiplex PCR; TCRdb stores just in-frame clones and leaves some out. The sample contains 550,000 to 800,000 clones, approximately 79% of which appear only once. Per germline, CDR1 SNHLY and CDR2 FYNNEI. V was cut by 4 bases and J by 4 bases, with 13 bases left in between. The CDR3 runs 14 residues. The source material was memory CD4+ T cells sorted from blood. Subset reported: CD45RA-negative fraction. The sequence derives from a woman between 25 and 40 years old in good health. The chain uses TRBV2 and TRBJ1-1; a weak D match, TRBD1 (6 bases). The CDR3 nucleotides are TGTGCCAGCAGTGGGCAGGGGCATGTCACTGAAGCTTTCTTT. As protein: CASSGQGHVTEAFF.